The clone carrying this TCR beta chain was counted once. Its specificity is not known. These data originate in a study of OX40 agonist ivuxolimab in advanced cancers. About the research overall: While on treatment, patients had intravenous ivuxolimab at 0.01 to 10 mg/kg every 2 weeks.

Produced via immunoSEQ multiplex PCR; TCRdb's table is partial and in-frame only. In the table there are tens of thousands of clones, roughly 84% of which are singletons. Study outcomes and limitations: Specificity for antigen went undetermined in the expanded peripheral T cells. Both blood CD4+ and CD8+ T cells showed clonal growth by week 6 at 0.1 to 3.0 mg/kg.

Germline-derived CDR1 and CDR2 are SGDLS and YYNGEE. The CDR3 has 15 amino acids. Between the trimmed V and J ends, which lost 2 bases and 0 bases, there was a span of 10 bases. This clonotype was sampled from an adult with an advanced solid tumor such as melanoma, head and neck, liver or kidney cancer. The rearrangement joins TRBV9 to TRBJ2-3, with no clear D. The sequences come from CD4+ or CD8+ T cells sorted from blood, collected in a trial of the OX40 agonist ivuxolimab. CDR3 protein: CASSVGITSTDTQYF. As DNA, the CDR3 is TGTGCCAGCAGCGTCGGCATAACTAGCACAGATACGCAGTATTTT.